Reported below is one T cell receptor beta chain. The repertoire was sequenced with immunoSEQ multiplex PCR; TCRdb's copy has only in-frame clones and lacks some. The data contain more than 350,000 clones, 89% of them singletons. Trimming shortened V by 5 bases and J by 3 bases, and 8 bases separated the two germline ends. This CDR3 spans 13 amino acids. The germline gives CDR1 SGHKS, CDR2 YYEKEE (reference sequence). The sample originates from a study of blood T cell repertoires in COVID-19. The sequenced material came from peripheral blood. This sequence was found in a woman under 40 with COVID-19, enrolled during active disease. The V and J genes are TRBV5-5 and TRBJ2-2; D not resolved. The CDR3 DNA is TGTGCCAGCAGAGACTTTGACACCGGGGAGCTGTTTTTT. Protein product: CASRDFDTGELFF.